This TCR beta chain was captured in a study of human T cells and chemical hapten exposure (dated by TCRdb to about 2021). For context, the study as a whole: For sensitization, 2% DPC in acetone was applied to a 2 cm by 2 cm area of upper inner arm skin. Weekly therapeutic DPC doses were additionally applied to the scalp of patients throughout the roughly 23-week study period. Patch testing was performed on the upper back with Finn chambers containing 0.01% DPC, and the patch tests were scored after 6 days according to International Contact Dermatitis Research Group standards. The patient cohort, mostly female, included alopecia areata with under or over 50% scalp involvement, alopecia totalis and alopecia universalis. Libraries were combined into a pool for sequencing, and differences in TCR yield between samples came mainly from small differences in library volumes within the pool. This study followed changes in the peripheral blood TCR repertoire in vivo during primary and secondary sensitization of alopecia patients to the hapten diphenylcyclopropenone (DPC). Blood was sampled from patients pre-sensitization (week 0) and at 2, 6 and about 24 weeks after DPC sensitization. Blood for TCR sequencing was provided by twenty-nine alopecia patients at one to four time points (pre-sensitization, 2, 6 and 24 weeks). Beyond this particular receptor, the publication reports: Expanded TCRs formed significantly more large CDR3 similarity clusters than pre-sensitization or healthy control sets, consistent with antigen-driven responses. Repeated subsampling changed both the strength of the expansion versus patch-test correlation and the threshold at which the correlation became significant. No change with DPC sensitization was found in the number of TCRs above 1 in 1000 frequency, and no evidence of global repertoire structure alterations was found. A positive correlation was found between the number of PT1 expanded TCRs and patch test score, with significance reached at thresholds 8, 16 and 32 but not 4. All patients had alopecia, a presumed autoimmune disease, so their immune response might differ from that of healthy individuals.

The library was made by RACE. Data came from a NextSeq 500. During library preparation, unique molecular identifiers were attached to individual cDNA molecules so that TCRs could be counted quantitatively and reproducibly. Both TCR alpha and TCR beta chains were sequenced from each blood RNA sample. Turning to the authors' computational methods: The median number of TCRs per sample was 95,638, ranging from about 20,000 to 690,600. The Decombinator software suite was used to annotate V, J and CDR3 in the TCR reads. For PS versus PT1 abundance plots, all samples were subsampled to the same number of TCRs (28,000). Expanded TCRs were defined as absent before sensitization and observed at least eight times at the 2-week time point. TCRdb trimmed the raw reads at Q25, called clones with MiXCR and kept productive beta chains. Here each entry gathers all rows of one CDR3 protein and keeps the most common genes and DNA. The V and J calls follow TCRdb's processing rather than the paper's. Within this sample are around 120,000 distinct CDR3 sequences, with about 14% of them counted one time only. The ten largest make up approximately 3% of the sample.

This clonotype was counted only a few times. Its antigen target is currently unknown. No clone much larger than this one lies a single base away; base qualities are absent. The time point label, as the study defines it: pre-sensitization, week 0. The treatment or condition label, read with the paper, signifies: therapeutic diphenylcyclopropenone sensitization with weekly scalp DPC. At every patch-test visit, the blood draw took place before the patch test was put on. Patients were considered eligible if aged 18 to 70, diagnosed with alopecia and deemed suitable for DPC therapy, and patients were excluded if pregnant. Unfractionated whole blood was collected in Tempus Blood RNA tubes, and total RNA was extracted from that blood. Via the germline V gene, CDR1 is MGHDK and CDR2 SYGVNS. From its cysteine to its phenylalanine, the CDR3 spans 17 amino acids. Only the CDR3 DNA stays, 51 bases, in frame from base 1. For this chain, trimming is 2 bases at the V end and 0 bases at the J end, and the number of junction bases without a gene match is 8.

The chain is encoded by TRBV25-1 joined to TRBJ1-1, with 8 central nucleotides matching TRBD1. The clonotype originates from a woman between 18 and 29 years old with alopecia areata. Some clones in this sample may be carry-over from other donors' samples. Sequenced here: whole blood, sampled in connection with sensitization to the hapten diphenylcyclopropenone (DPC). This receptor has the CDR3 CASSEARQGIMNTEAFF. The sequence in DNA is TGTGCCAGCAGTGAAGCCAGACAGGGGATCATGAACACTGAAGCTTTCTTT.